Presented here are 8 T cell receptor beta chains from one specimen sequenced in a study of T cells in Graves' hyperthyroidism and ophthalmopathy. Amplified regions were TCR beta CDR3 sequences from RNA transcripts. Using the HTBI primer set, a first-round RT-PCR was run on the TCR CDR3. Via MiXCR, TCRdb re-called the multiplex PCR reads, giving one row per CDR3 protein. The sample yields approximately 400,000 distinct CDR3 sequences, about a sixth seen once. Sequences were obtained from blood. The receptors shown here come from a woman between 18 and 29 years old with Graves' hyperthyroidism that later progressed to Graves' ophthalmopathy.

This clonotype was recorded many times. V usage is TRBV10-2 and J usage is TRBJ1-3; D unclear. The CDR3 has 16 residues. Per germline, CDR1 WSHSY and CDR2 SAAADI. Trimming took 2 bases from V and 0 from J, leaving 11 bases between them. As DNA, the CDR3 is TGCGCCAGCAGTGAGGCAGACGGGAGCTCTGGAAACACCATATATTTT. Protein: CASSEADGSSGNTIYF.

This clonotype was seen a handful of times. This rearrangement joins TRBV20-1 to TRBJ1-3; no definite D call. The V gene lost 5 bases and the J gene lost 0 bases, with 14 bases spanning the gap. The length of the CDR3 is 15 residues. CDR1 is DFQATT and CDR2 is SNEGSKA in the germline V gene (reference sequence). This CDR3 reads CSALAGLFSGNTIYF. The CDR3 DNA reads TGCAGTGCTCTGGCAGGTCTTTTCTCTGGAAACACCATATATTTT.

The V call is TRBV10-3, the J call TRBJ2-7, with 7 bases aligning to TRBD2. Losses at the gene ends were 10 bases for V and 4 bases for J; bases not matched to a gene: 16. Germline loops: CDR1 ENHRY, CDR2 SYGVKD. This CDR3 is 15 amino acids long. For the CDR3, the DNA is TGTGCCAGCACTCCAGCGGGACGGTCCCCTTACGAGCAGTACTTC. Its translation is CASTPAGRSPYEQYF.

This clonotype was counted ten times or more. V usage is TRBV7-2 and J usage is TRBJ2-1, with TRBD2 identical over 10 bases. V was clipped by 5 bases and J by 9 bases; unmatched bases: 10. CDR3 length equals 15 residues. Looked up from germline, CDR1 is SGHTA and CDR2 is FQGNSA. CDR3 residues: CASSLQAGGPGEQFF. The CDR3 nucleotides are TGTGCCAGCAGCCTCCAAGCGGGAGGGCCGGGTGAGCAGTTCTTC.

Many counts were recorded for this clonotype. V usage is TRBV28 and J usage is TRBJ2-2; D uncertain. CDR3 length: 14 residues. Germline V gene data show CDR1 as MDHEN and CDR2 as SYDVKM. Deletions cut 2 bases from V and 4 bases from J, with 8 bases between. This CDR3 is CASSLNIPTGELFF. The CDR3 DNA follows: TGTGCCAGCAGTTTAAATATCCCCACCGGGGAGCTGTTTTTT.

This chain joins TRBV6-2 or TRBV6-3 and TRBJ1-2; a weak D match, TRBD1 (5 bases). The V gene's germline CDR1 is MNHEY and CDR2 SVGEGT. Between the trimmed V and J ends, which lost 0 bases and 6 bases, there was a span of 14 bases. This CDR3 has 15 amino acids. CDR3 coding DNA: TGTGCCAGCAGTTACTCGCGGGGGAATCGAAATGGCTACACCTTC. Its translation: CASSYSRGNRNGYTF.

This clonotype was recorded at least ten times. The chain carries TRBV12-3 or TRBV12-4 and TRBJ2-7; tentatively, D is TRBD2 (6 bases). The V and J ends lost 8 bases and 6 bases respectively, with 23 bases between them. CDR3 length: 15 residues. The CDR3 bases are TGTGCCAGCGCAACGTGGCAGGGAAGGGGAGGCGAGCAGTACTTC. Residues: CASATWQGRGGEQYF.

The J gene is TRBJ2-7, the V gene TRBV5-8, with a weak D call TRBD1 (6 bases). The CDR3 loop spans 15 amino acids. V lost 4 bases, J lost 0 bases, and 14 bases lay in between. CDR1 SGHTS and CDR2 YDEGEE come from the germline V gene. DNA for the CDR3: TGTGCCAGCAGCACCCCGGGACACCTCTCCTACGAGCAGTACTTC. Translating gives CASSTPGHLSYEQYF. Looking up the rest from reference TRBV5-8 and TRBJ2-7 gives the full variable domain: EAGVTQSPTHLIKTRGQQATLRCSPISGHTSVYWYQQALGLGLQFLLWYDEGEERNRGNFPPRFSGRQFPNYSSELNVNALELEDSALYLCASSTPGHLSYEQYFGPGTRLTVT.